These T cell receptor beta chains were read from a single sample in a study of blood T cell repertoires in COVID-19. The data were produced by immunoSEQ multiplex PCR, yet TCRdb's version contains in-frame clones alone and is incomplete. The sample has approximately 200,000 clones; approximately 90% are singletons. The specimen was peripheral blood. All receptors derive from a young man with acute or convalescent COVID-19. CDR3s include the opening cysteine and the closing phenylalanine or tryptophan. D genes are given only for firm matches. Clone size is stated in some rows and not others, as once, few, many or a class when expanded.

abundance	j_gene	d_gene	v_gene	CDR3aa	CDR3nt
.	TRBJ2-7	.	TRBV6-6	CASSPWTTDSYEQYF	TGTGCCAGCAGCCCATGGACTACCGACTCCTACGAGCAGTACTTC
.	TRBJ2-7	.	TRBV28	CASSSTLGGGSSNEQYF	TGTGCCAGCAGTTCAACGTTGGGGGGCGGGAGTAGCAACGAGCAGTACTTC
.	TRBJ2-5	.	TRBV4-2	CASRRLGGETQYF	TGTGCCAGCAGACGGCTAGGGGGAGAGACCCAGTACTTC
.	TRBJ2-4	.	TRBV6-5	CASTAGGSGNIQYF	TGTGCCAGCACCGCAGGGGGTAGCGGAAACATTCAGTACTTC
.	TRBJ1-6	.	TRBV7-2	CASSSRGGYNSPLHF	TGTGCCAGCAGCTCTCGCGGCGGGTATAATTCACCCCTCCACTTT
.	TRBJ1-3	TRBD1	TRBV28	CASSLYETGAAENTIYF	TGTGCCAGCAGTTTATACGAGACAGGGGCTGCAGAAAACACCATATATTTT
.	TRBJ2-5	.	TRBV6-6	CASSYQQETQYF	TGTGCCAGCAGTTACCAGCAAGAGACCCAGTACTTC
.	TRBJ2-2	.	TRBV14	CASSRRRRTVTGELFF	TGTGCCAGCAGCCGCCGACGCCGGACAGTAACCGGGGAGCTGTTTTTT
.	TRBJ1-1	TRBD1	TRBV6-5	CASSYTGQGAGAFF	TGTGCCAGCAGTTACACCGGACAGGGGGCGGGCGCTTTCTTT
few	TRBJ1-3	.	TRBV6-5	CASIASGNTIYF	TGTGCCAGCATAGCCTCTGGAAACACCATATATTTT
.	TRBJ1-2	.	TRBV9	CASSVGQSQSGYTF	TGTGCCAGCAGCGTTGGACAGAGCCAGTCTGGCTACACCTTC
once	TRBJ1-4	.	TRBV5-1	CASSLDSTAQVKLFF	TGCGCCAGCAGCTTGGATTCGACAGCACAAGTGAAACTGTTTTTT
.	TRBJ2-2	.	TRBV5-1	CASTPAAANTGELFF	TGCGCCAGCACCCCCGCAGCGGCTAACACCGGGGAGCTGTTTTTT
.	TRBJ2-7	TRBD1	TRBV28	CASSSGQYEQYF	TGTGCCAGCAGTTCGGGACAGTACGAGCAGTACTTC
few	TRBJ1-1	TRBD1	TRBV10-3	CAISEIKGAFGEAFF	TGTGCCATCAGTGAGATAAAGGGGGCCTTCGGTGAAGCTTTCTTT
.	TRBJ2-1	TRBD2	TRBV19	CASSIRLAGAKSYNEQFF	TGTGCCAGTAGTATTAGACTAGCGGGGGCAAAGTCCTACAATGAGCAGTTCTTC
once	TRBJ1-2	TRBD1	TRBV4-1	CASRATRGTGGFGYTF	TGCGCCAGCCGGGCAACCAGGGGGACAGGGGGCTTTGGCTACACCTTC
few	TRBJ2-7	TRBD2	TRBV6-6	CASSYRAGVRYEQYF	TGTGCCAGCAGTTACCGGGCGGGAGTTCGGTACGAGCAGTACTTC
few	TRBJ1-6	TRBD1	TRBV28	CASSAQYRGNSPLHF	TGTGCCAGCAGTGCCCAATACAGGGGGAATTCACCCCTCCACTTT
.	TRBJ2-2	TRBD2	TRBV24-1	CATSERTSGNTGELFF	TGTGCCACCAGTGAAAGGACTAGCGGGAACACCGGGGAGCTGTTTTTT
.	TRBJ2-7	.	TRBV5-1	CASSSLAGTYEQYF	TGCGCCAGCAGCTCCCTCGCGGGGACTTACGAGCAGTACTTC
.	TRBJ1-6	TRBD1	TRBV19	CASSETGGRSPLHF	TGTGCCAGTAGTGAGACAGGGGGCCGTTCACCCCTCCACTTT
.	TRBJ1-3	TRBD1	TRBV15	CATSSGGQGINTIYF	TGTGCCACCAGCAGTGGAGGACAGGGGATAAACACCATATATTTT
.	TRBJ1-2	.	TRBV30	CAWRVRDLYGYTF	TGTGCCTGGAGAGTCCGGGATCTCTATGGCTACACCTTC
.	TRBJ1-3	TRBD1	TRBV10-1	CASRMGQGGGNTIYF	TGCGCCAGCAGGATGGGACAGGGAGGTGGAAACACCATATATTTT
once	TRBJ1-1	.	TRBV29-1	CSVEGTSTEAFF	TGCAGCGTTGAGGGGACAAGCACTGAAGCTTTCTTT
.	TRBJ2-2	.	TRBV28	CASRLPTGMSSRELFF	TGTGCCAGCCGTCTTCCGACGGGGATGTCAAGTCGGGAGCTGTTTTTT
once	TRBJ1-1	.	TRBV6-5	CASRDSHMNTEAFF	TGTGCCAGCAGGGACAGCCACATGAACACTGAAGCTTTCTTT
.	TRBJ1-6	TRBD1	TRBV28	CASSGPDREKGVYNSPLHF	TGTGCCAGCAGTGGGCCAGACAGGGAGAAGGGGGTCTATAATTCACCCCTCCACTTT
.	TRBJ2-7	.	TRBV28	CASSLFGFGGEQYF	TGTGCCAGCAGTTTATTTGGGTTTGGAGGCGAGCAGTACTTC
once	TRBJ1-2	.	TRBV28	CASSPPGSLNGYTF	TGTGCCAGCAGTCCTCCGGGGAGCTTGAATGGCTACACCTTC
.	TRBJ2-7	TRBD1	TRBV27	CASSLDRVEPYEQYF	TGTGCCAGCAGTTTGGACAGGGTAGAACCCTACGAGCAGTACTTC
.	TRBJ2-2	.	TRBV19	CASSIGGRGFLDGELFF	TGTGCCAGTAGTATCGGCGGCAGGGGCTTTCTGGACGGGGAGCTGTTTTTT
.	TRBJ1-6	TRBD1	TRBV2	CASSGQGGRSPLHF	TGTGCCAGCAGTGGACAGGGTGGACGGTCACCCCTCCACTTT
.	TRBJ2-1	TRBD2	TRBV15	CATSRPRDYSYNEQFF	TGTGCCACCAGCAGACCCCGGGACTACTCCTACAATGAGCAGTTCTTC
.	TRBJ1-2	.	TRBV6-5	CASRDSGYGYTF	TGTGCCAGCAGGGACAGCGGCTATGGCTACACCTTC
.	TRBJ2-7	.	TRBV21-1	CASSTPTGRAYEQYF	TGTGCCAGCAGCACCCCGACAGGGCGGGCCTACGAGCAGTACTTC
.	TRBJ1-1	TRBD1	TRBV3-1/TRBV3-2	CASSPPGQGSEAFF	TGTGCCAGCAGCCCCCCGGGACAGGGCTCTGAAGCTTTCTTT
few	TRBJ2-1	TRBD1	TRBV9	CASSVAGTAGMEQFF	TGTGCCAGCAGCGTAGCTGGGACAGCCGGGATGGAGCAGTTCTTC
.	TRBJ2-3	.	TRBV30	CAWSGTGTYTDTQYF	TGTGCCTGGAGTGGGACCGGGACATACACAGATACGCAGTATTTT